This T cell receptor beta chain was captured in a study of cytomegalovirus exposure and HLA in healthy donors. A multiplex PCR was run with 60 Vbeta primers and 13 Jbeta primers. Assay used: immunoSEQ multiplex PCR; TCRdb lists only in-frame clones, some missing. The sample has 90,000 to 150,000 clones; 81% are singletons. Germline CDR1 SGHTA, CDR2 FQGTGA. The CDR3 is 19 residues long. Trimming took 0 bases from V and 7 from J, leaving 25 bases between them. Remarks on this clone: Its antigen is still unknown.

Study-wide findings and caveats: Presence/absence analyses supposed approximately even sequencing depth among donors.

This TCR derives from a middle-aged man in good health and CMV-seronegative. Sequences were obtained from PBMCs. The V and J genes are TRBV7-3 and TRBJ2-1; TRBD2 is a possible D gene (5 bases). The DNA of the CDR3 is TGTGCCAGCAGCTTAACTGCTTCCTTCGAGAGGGCCGTCGGTAATGAGCAGTTCTTC. It translates to CASSLTASFERAVGNEQFF.